Reported below is one T cell receptor beta chain. The data originate from a study of CD8 T cells in Susac syndrome. Sequencing of TCR beta covered CD8+ and CD4+ T cells obtained from blood. The multiple sclerosis controls were treatment-naive patients with relapsing-remitting disease that was stable or active. While CD8+ and CD4+ T cells were isolated negatively, TEMRA cells were enriched by FACS. J gave up 3 bases and V 8 bases, and 7 bases lay outside the gene matches. There are 13 residues in the CDR3. CDR1 is GTSNPN and CDR2 is SVGIG in the germline V gene (reference sequence). It was with random hexamers that roughly 0.45 to 1 ug RNA was reverse transcribed. The CDR3 of TCR beta was amplified by immunoSEQ multiplex PCR across 54 Vbeta and 13 Jbeta. Using its own MiXCR run on the immunoSEQ multiplex PCR reads, TCRdb lists one record per CDR3 protein. The sample holds hundreds of thousands of distinct CDR3 sequences, nearly 97% seen once.

This TCR derives from a human donor with multiple sclerosis. Sequencing was done on a sample of CD4+ T cells from PBMCs. This chain links TRBV30 with TRBJ2-7; 10 positions match TRBD2. Here the CDR3 reads CALTSGDYYEQYF. The CDR3 DNA is TGTGCCCTAACTAGCGGGGACTACTACGAGCAGTACTTC. Looking up the rest from reference TRBV30 and TRBJ2-7 gives the full variable domain: SQTIHQWPATLVQPVGSPLSLECTVEGTSNPNLYWYRQAAGRGLQLLFYSVGIGQISSEVPQNLSASRPQDRQFILSSKKLLLSDSGFYLCALTSGDYYEQYFGPGTRLTVT.